This T cell receptor beta chain was recorded in a study of blood T cell repertoires in COVID-19. Assay: immunoSEQ multiplex PCR; the TCRdb copy retains only in-frame clones and omits some. The repertoire includes some 42,000 clones, around four fifths of them detected once, and under 7% sits in the top ten. Germline V gene data show CDR1 as SGHRS and CDR2 as YFSETQ. The CDR3 sequence is 16 residues long. V was pared by 3 bases and J by 0 bases, with 13 bases between. The genes are TRBV5-1 and TRBJ1-3; D may be TRBD1 (6 bases). The clonotype originates from a man aged 50 or older with active COVID-19. The sequenced material came from peripheral blood. For the CDR3, the DNA is TGCGCCAGCAGCTCGGACACAGGGTTCTCTGGAAACACCATATATTTT. Protein: CASSSDTGFSGNTIYF. Full variable domain (remainder filled in from reference TRBV5-1 and TRBJ1-3): KAGVTQTPRYLIKTRGQQVTLSCSPISGHRSVSWYQQTPGQGLQFLFEYFSETQRNKGNFPGRFSGRQFSNSRSEMNVSTLELGDSALYLCASSSDTGFSGNTIYFGEGSWLTVV.